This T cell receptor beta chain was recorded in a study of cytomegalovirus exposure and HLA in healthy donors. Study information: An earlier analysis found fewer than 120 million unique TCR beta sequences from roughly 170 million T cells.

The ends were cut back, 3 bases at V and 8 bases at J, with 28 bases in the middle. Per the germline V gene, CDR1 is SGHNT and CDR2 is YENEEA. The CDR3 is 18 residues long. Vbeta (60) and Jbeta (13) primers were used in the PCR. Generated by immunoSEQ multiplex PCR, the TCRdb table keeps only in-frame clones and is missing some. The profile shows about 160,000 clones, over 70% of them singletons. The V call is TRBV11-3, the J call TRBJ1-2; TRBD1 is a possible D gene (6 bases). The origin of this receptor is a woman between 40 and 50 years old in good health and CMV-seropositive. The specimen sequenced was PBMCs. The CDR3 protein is CASSLEYRVNPQGEGYTF. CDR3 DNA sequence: TGTGCCAGCAGCTTGGAATACAGGGTTAATCCCCAGGGTGAGGGCTACACCTTC.